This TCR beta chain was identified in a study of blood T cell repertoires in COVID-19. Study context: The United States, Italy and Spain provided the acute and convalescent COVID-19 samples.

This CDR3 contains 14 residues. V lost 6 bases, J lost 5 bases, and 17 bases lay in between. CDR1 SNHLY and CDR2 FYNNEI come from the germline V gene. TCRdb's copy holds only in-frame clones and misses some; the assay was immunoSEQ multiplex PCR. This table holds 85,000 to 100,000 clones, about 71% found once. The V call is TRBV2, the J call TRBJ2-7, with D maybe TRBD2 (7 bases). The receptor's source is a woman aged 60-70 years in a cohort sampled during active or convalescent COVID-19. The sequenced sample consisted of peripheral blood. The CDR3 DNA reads TGTGCCAGCAGGGAGGGGGGGGGCGGCGACGAGCAGTACTTC. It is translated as CASREGGGGDEQYF.